The 18 T cell receptor beta chains below all came from one sample that was sequenced in a study of blood T cell repertoires in COVID-19. Sequenced by immunoSEQ multiplex PCR; TCRdb stores in-frame clones only, minus some. This table has around 160,000 clones, roughly 88% appearing once. Sequencing input: PBMCs or T cells enriched from blood (not recorded which). The receptor source for this set is a woman aged 25 to 39 with acute COVID-19.

CDR3 region: CASIVSGERTEAFF. CDR3 nucleotides: TGTGCCAGCATCGTTTCAGGGGAGAGGACTGAAGCTTTCTTT. The genes are TRBV28 and TRBJ1-1; possible D gene TRBD1, 6 bases. Germline V gene data show CDR1 as MDHEN and CDR2 as SYDVKM. The CDR3 is made up of 14 amino acids. V dropped 7 bases and J dropped 5 bases, with 17 bases sitting between them.

This chain connects TRBV20-1 to TRBJ1-1; D might be TRBD1 (6 bases). CDR3 length equals 13 residues. With 3 bases removed from V and 3 bases from J, the gap between germline ends came to 11 bases. The germline V gene has CDR1 DFQATT and CDR2 SNEGSKA (reference sequence). CDR3 nucleotide sequence: TGCAGTGCTAGTCCAACAGGGTACACTGAAGCTTTCTTT. Residues: CSASPTGYTEAFF.

This chain connects TRBV28 to TRBJ1-2; 10 nucleotides match TRBD1. CDR1 and CDR2 (germline): MDHEN, SYDVKM. This CDR3 has 15 residues. Trimming cost V 5 bases and J 8 bases; bases outside gene matches: 11. CDR3 amino acids: CASSPAPGTGVGYTF. DNA of the CDR3: TGTGCCAGCAGTCCAGCCCCCGGGACAGGGGTCGGCTACACCTTC.

This rearrangement joins TRBV21-1 to TRBJ2-1; TRBD2, the D gene given by the table, was not confirmed from the DNA. TRBV21-1 is listed as a pseudogene. The CDR3 covers 18 residues. The CDR3 sequence: CASSKATSGSTSYNEQFF. The CDR3, as DNA: TGTGCCAGCAGCAAAGCAACTAGCGGGAGTACGTCCTACAATGAGCAGTTCTTC.

This clone was observed once. The genes are TRBV4-3 and TRBJ2-3, with 8 bases fitting TRBD2. This CDR3 region has 17 residues. After removal of 0 bases from V and 4 bases from J, the junction contained 9 bases not matched to a gene. Looked up from germline, CDR1 is LGHNA and CDR2 is YSLEER. CDR3 residues: CASSQDRGSGIADTQYF. CDR3 bases: TGCGCCAGCAGCCAAGATCGGGGTAGCGGGATTGCAGATACGCAGTATTTT.

The CDR3 DNA reads TGCGCCAGCAGCCCCTCTGGTGCGACAATAGCCGGGGAGCTGTTTTTT. It translates to CASSPSGATIAGELFF. The rearrangement joins TRBV5-1 to TRBJ2-2; D is ambiguous. V lost 4 bases and J lost 6, with 19 bases in between. The CDR3 length is 16 residues. CDR1 SGHRS and CDR2 YFSETQ come from the germline V gene.

This sequence joins TRBV4-3 and TRBJ1-5, with D maybe TRBD1 (5 bases). The germline gives CDR1 LGHNA, CDR2 YSLEER. The V end was cut by 0 bases, the J end by 7 bases, with 22 bases between. The CDR3 contains 18 residues. CDR3 protein: CASSQDLGGRREGQPQHF. The DNA of the CDR3 is TGCGCCAGCAGCCAAGATTTGGGTGGGCGCAGGGAAGGACAGCCCCAGCATTTT.

The chain combines TRBV3-1 (or the pseudogene TRBV3-2) with TRBJ2-7, with 10 bases fitting TRBD1. The CDR3 totals 14 residues. V lost 2 bases to trimming and J lost 4 bases; unmatched junction nucleotides: 2. In germline, CDR1 is LGHDT, CDR2 YNNKEL (reference sequence). The CDR3 coding sequence is TGTGCCAGCAGCCAACGGGACAGGGGTTACGAGCAGTACTTC. It yields the protein CASSQRDRGYEQYF.

This clone came up a few times. The chain has TRBV28 and TRBJ2-3; TRBD1 matches 9 bases. V shed 6 bases and J 1 base; nucleotides not matched to a gene: 2. CDR3 length: 14 residues. CDR1 MDHEN and CDR2 SYDVKM come from the germline V gene. CDR3 in amino acids: CASRDRGGTDTQYF. CDR3 nucleotides: TGTGCCAGCAGGGACAGGGGTGGCACAGATACGCAGTATTTT.

The CDR3 bases are TGCAGTGCTAGTACTGGGGGCGACTATGGCTACACCTTC. Its translation: CSASTGGDYGYTF. This chain connects TRBV20-1 to TRBJ1-2; D is perhaps TRBD1 (6 bases). CDR1 is DFQATT and CDR2 is SNEGSKA in the germline V gene (reference sequence). V lost 3 bases and J lost 3, with 11 bases in between. This CDR3 spans 13 amino acids.

The chain carries TRBV28 and TRBJ2-7, with 9 bases lining up with TRBD2. The length of the CDR3 is 14 residues. Germline lookup yields CDR1 MDHEN and CDR2 SYDVKM. V dropped 4 bases and J dropped 3; count of bases not matched to a gene: 4. In DNA, the CDR3 is TGTGCCAGCAGTTCGGGACTAGCCCTCTACGAGCAGTACTTC. The encoded protein is CASSSGLALYEQYF.

This chain links TRBV5-1 with TRBJ1-2; 7 nucleotides agree with TRBD1. Trimming removed 3 bases from V and 3 bases from J; junction bases left unmatched: 5. Germline V lookup: CDR1 SGHRS, CDR2 YFSETQ. This CDR3 comprises 14 residues. As DNA, the CDR3 is TGCGCCAGCAGCTCGGGACAGCAGCACTATGGCTACACCTTC. Its protein is CASSSGQQHYGYTF. Based on the CDR3 plus reference TRBV5-1 and TRBJ1-2, the full variable domain is KAGVTQTPRYLIKTRGQQVTLSCSPISGHRSVSWYQQTPGQGLQFLFEYFSETQRNKGNFPGRFSGRQFSNSRSEMNVSTLELGDSALYLCASSSGQQHYGYTFGSGTRLTVV.

This sequence joins TRBV24-1 and TRBJ1-2; 7 positions agree with TRBD1. Per the germline V gene, CDR1 is KGHDR and CDR2 is SFDVKD. V was clipped by 3 bases and J by 2 bases; unmatched bases: 5. This CDR3 comprises 15 residues. The DNA of the CDR3 is TGTGCCACCAGTGATCCGACAGGGCTCAACTATGGCTACACCTTC. This sequence encodes CATSDPTGLNYGYTF.

The rearrangement links TRBV27 to TRBJ2-5; 9 nucleotides align to TRBD2. The CDR3 totals 16 residues. The J segment lost 5 bases and the V segment lost 6 bases, leaving 13 bases of the junction unmatched. Germline-derived CDR1 and CDR2 are MNHEY and SMNVEV (reference sequence). The CDR3 DNA reads TGTGCCAGCAGCCCTCGGAGCCTAGCGGGGACGGAGACCCAGTACTTC. This gives the protein CASSPRSLAGTETQYF.

The rearrangement uses TRBV28 and TRBJ2-7, with TRBD1 identical over 7 bases. CDR3 length: 15 residues. Germline lookup yields CDR1 MDHEN and CDR2 SYDVKM. With 5 bases clipped from V and 3 bases from J, the junction kept 10 bases outside the gene matches. The CDR3 is CASSGGQVGGYEQYF. CDR3 sequence (DNA): TGTGCCAGCAGTGGAGGACAGGTGGGCGGCTACGAGCAGTACTTC.

This rearrangement joins TRBV10-3 to TRBJ1-2; 9 nucleotides match TRBD1. This CDR3 contains 13 residues. The junction had 3 bases not matched to a gene; V was cut back by 10 bases and J by 0 bases. Germline loops: CDR1 ENHRY, CDR2 SYGVKD. The CDR3 DNA follows: TGTGCCACTGGACAGGGGCCTAACTATGGCTACACCTTC. It translates to CATGQGPNYGYTF.

The chain employs TRBV10-2 and TRBJ2-7, with a possible D match to TRBD2 (5 bases). This CDR3 is 13 amino acids long. Trimming took off 6 bases at V and 0 bases at J, with 9 bases between the two ends. Germline V CDR1 and CDR2: WSHSY, SAAADI. DNA for the CDR3: TGCGCCAGCAGGGACTTCAGCTCCTACGAGCAGTACTTC. This codes for CASRDFSSYEQYF.

This clone was seen only once. The chain joins TRBV27 to TRBJ2-1, with a possible D match to TRBD1 (8 bases). Trimming took 10 bases from V and 1 from J, leaving 17 bases between them. This CDR3 has 15 residues. Germline CDR1 and CDR2: MNHEY and SMNVEV (reference sequence). The CDR3 DNA is TGTGCCACCCGAACAGGGGGGGGTTCCTACAATGAGCAGTTCTTC. As protein: CATRTGGGSYNEQFF.